This entry lists 19 T cell receptor beta chains sequenced from one sample in a study of cytomegalovirus exposure and HLA in healthy donors. PCR employed 60 Vbeta and 13 Jbeta primers. Some clones are missing from TCRdb's copy, which holds only in-frame ones; the method was immunoSEQ multiplex PCR. This sample yields 160,000 or so clones, of which around 77% are seen a single time; 1.2% to 1.5% belongs to the top ten. The sequencing sample was made of PBMCs. These receptor sequences come from a man in his sixties in good health and CMV-seronegative.

This clone was picked up one time. J is TRBJ2-5 and V is TRBV27, with 14 bases aligning to TRBD2. Per germline, CDR1 MNHEY and CDR2 SMNVEV (reference sequence). Trimming at V came to 6 bases and at J to 5 bases, leaving 5 bases not matched to a gene. This CDR3 is built from 15 residues. CDR3: CASSGTSGSGETQYF. The CDR3 nucleotides are TGTGCCAGCAGCGGGACTAGCGGGAGCGGTGAGACCCAGTACTTC.

The V gene is TRBV7-9, the J gene TRBJ2-6; tentative D call: TRBD2 (6 bases). From germline, CDR1 is SEHNR and CDR2 FQNEAQ (reference sequence). V was cut by 2 bases and J by 2 bases, with 10 bases left in between. The CDR3 consists of 16 residues. The CDR3 reads CASSLTGGAGANVLTF. DNA for the CDR3: TGTGCCAGCAGCTTAACCGGAGGGGCTGGGGCCAACGTCCTGACTTTC.

The V and J genes are TRBV7-9 and TRBJ2-7; weak D call: TRBD1 (6 bases). CDR1 is SEHNR and CDR2 is FQNEAQ in the germline V gene (reference sequence). CDR3 length equals 15 residues. V was pared by 1 base and J by 4 bases, with 14 bases between. The CDR3 region is CASSLDLQGGYEQYF. For the CDR3, the DNA is TGTGCCAGCAGCTTAGATCTTCAAGGGGGTTACGAGCAGTACTTC.

The chain is built from TRBV4-1 and TRBJ2-2; TRBD1 matches at 10 bases. Germline lookup yields CDR1 MGHRA and CDR2 YSYEKL. The V and J ends lost 0 bases and 5 bases, in that order; junction bases with no gene match: 12. This CDR3 contains 19 residues. The CDR3 nucleotides read TGCGCCAGCAGCCAAGATGGGTTTAGACAGGGGGCCGGGACCGGGGAGCTGTTTTTT. Amino acids: CASSQDGFRQGAGTGELFF.

A remark on this clone: Additional DNA sequences in this sample encode the identical CDR3. This rearrangement joins TRBV6-1 to TRBJ2-5; D may be TRBD2 (6 bases). V was pared by 5 bases and J by 5 bases, with 18 bases between. CDR3 length: 15 amino acids. The germline CDR1 and CDR2 sequences are MNHNS and SASEGT. DNA for the CDR3: TGTGCCAGCAGTCCTCGGGACTTCATTCGGGAGACCCAGTACTTC. Amino acids: CASSPRDFIRETQYF.

The genes are TRBV5-6 and TRBJ1-2; TRBD1 matches 7 bases. With 4 bases clipped from V and 4 bases from J, the junction kept 10 bases outside the gene matches. Germline V gene data show CDR1 as SGHDT and CDR2 as YYEEEE. The CDR3 sequence is 15 residues long. The CDR3 region is CASSVGTAHPYGYTF. The CDR3 bases are TGTGCCAGCAGCGTAGGGACAGCTCATCCCTATGGCTACACCTTC.

The J gene is TRBJ1-3, the V gene TRBV11-2; maybe TRBD1 (5 bases). The CDR3 is 15 residues long. Trimming removed 5 bases at V and 0 bases at J, with 11 bases between. In germline, CDR1 is SGHAT, CDR2 FQNNGV. CDR3 DNA sequence: TGTGCCAGCAGCCTCGACAGAACCTCTGGAAACACCATATATTTT. Translation gives CASSLDRTSGNTIYF. The complete variable domain, with remaining parts taken from reference TRBV11-2 and TRBJ1-3, reads EAGVAQSPRYKIIEKRQSVAFWCNPISGHATLYWYQQILGQGPKLLIQFQNNGVVDDSQLPKDRFSAERLKGVDSTLKIQPAKLEDSAVYLCASSLDRTSGNTIYFGEGSWLTVV.

The CDR3 coding sequence is TGCGCCAGCAGCCCGGCTAGCGGGAGGGGCTACGAGCAGTACTTC. Its translation: CASSPASGRGYEQYF. J is TRBJ2-5 and V is TRBV5-1; 12 bases fit TRBD2. The end of the DNA aligns better with TRBJ2-7, so the J call may be wrong. Germline V gene lookup returns CDR1 SGHRS and CDR2 YFSETQ. The length of the CDR3 is 15 residues.

A few counts support this clone. V gene TRBV7-2 combines with J gene TRBJ1-2; 8 bases fit TRBD1. This CDR3 spans 15 amino acids. Germline loops: CDR1 SGHTA, CDR2 FQGNSA. The J segment lost 0 bases and the V segment lost 2 bases, leaving 2 bases of the junction unmatched. This chain's CDR3 is CASSLQGATNYGYTF. The DNA for the CDR3 is TGTGCCAGCAGCTTACAGGGGGCGACTAACTATGGCTACACCTTC.

The chain is built from TRBV5-8 and TRBJ1-2; 10 bases match TRBD1. Germline CDR1 is SGHTS and CDR2 is YDEGEE. The V and J ends lost 0 bases and 7 bases, in that order; junction bases with no gene match: 12. The length of the CDR3 is 17 residues. The CDR3 DNA reads TGTGCCAGCAGCTTGGTGACAGGGGGCCTTACTGGGTTTGGCTACACCTTC. It codes for CASSLVTGGLTGFGYTF. The full variable domain, completed using reference TRBV5-8 and TRBJ1-2, is EAGVTQSPTHLIKTRGQQATLRCSPISGHTSVYWYQQALGLGLQFLLWYDEGEERNRGNFPPRFSGRQFPNYSSELNVNALELEDSALYLCASSLVTGGLTGFGYTFGSGTRLTVV.

This clone was counted between two and nine times. The chain employs TRBV9 and TRBJ2-2; no firm D call. V lost 0 bases, J lost 2 bases, and 11 bases lay in between. This CDR3 has 16 amino acids. Germline V gives CDR1 SGDLS, CDR2 YYNGEE. The CDR3 DNA is TGTGCCAGCAGCGTAGGGGCAGTTATAAACACCGGGGAGCTGTTTTTT. It translates to CASSVGAVINTGELFF.

This clone was picked up one time. The V and J genes are TRBV10-2 and TRBJ2-3; 14 nucleotides line up with TRBD2. CDR1 is WSHSY, CDR2 SAAADI, per germline. V gave up 11 bases and J gave up 1 base; unmatched junction bases: 14. This CDR3 is 18 amino acids long. For the CDR3, the DNA is TGCGCCTGGAAACCGGGACTAGCGGGAGCTTGCGGCACAGATACGCAGTATTTT. This codes for CAWKPGLAGACGTDTQYF.

The chain joins TRBV28 to TRBJ2-7, with 8 bases that match TRBD2. The CDR3 covers 14 residues. The ends lost 7 bases at V and 4 bases at J; junction bases unmatched: 9. Germline V lookup: CDR1 MDHEN, CDR2 SYDVKM. CDR3 amino acids: CASTRGAGVYEQYF. DNA for the CDR3: TGTGCCAGCACCCGAGGAGCGGGGGTTTACGAGCAGTACTTC.

The CDR3 nucleotides are TGCGCCAGCAGCTTGGCTCTAGCGGGGGATGAGCAGTTCTTC. This codes for CASSLALAGDEQFF. The genes are TRBV5-1 and TRBJ2-1, with 10 positions matching TRBD2. The germline gives CDR1 SGHRS, CDR2 YFSETQ. V trimming: 0 bases; J trimming: 8 bases; junction bases outside the gene matches: 2. CDR3 length: 14 amino acids.

The chain uses TRBV29-1 and TRBJ2-5; D ambiguous. The CDR3 totals 13 residues. V lost 1 base and J 5 bases, leaving 11 bases between the germline ends. Germline lookup yields CDR1 SQVTM and CDR2 ANQGSEA. Written as DNA, the CDR3 is TGCAGCGTTGAAGGGGCTAATCGCGAGACCCAGTACTTC. Amino acids: CSVEGANRETQYF.

This chain links TRBV7-2 with TRBJ2-5; 7 positions match TRBD1. The V segment lost 1 base and the J segment 14 bases; nucleotides outside the gene matches: 13. Germline-derived CDR1 and CDR2 are SGHTA and FQGNSA. This CDR3 has 14 residues. The CDR3 region has the DNA TGTGCCAGCAGCTTAGAGGGGGCACCTTCGGGAAGATACTTC. As protein: CASSLEGAPSGRYF.

A single count supports this clone. One junction end does not reproduce the germline sequence, and a read error may be involved. V is TRBV7-9 and J is TRBJ2-7; 8 bases align to TRBD2. Germline loops: CDR1 SEHNR, CDR2 FQNEAQ (reference sequence). The CDR3 loop spans 16 amino acids. CDR3 DNA: TGTTCCAGCAGCTTAGCGGTGACTAGCGATCTGGGGGAGCAGTACTTC. Amino acids: CSSSLAVTSDLGEQYF.

This chain links TRBV6-6 with TRBJ1-5; TRBD1 is a possible D gene (5 bases). The V end lost 5 bases, the J end lost 2 bases, and 10 bases lay between the germline ends. Germline V CDR1 and CDR2: MNHNY, SVGAGI (reference sequence). The CDR3 has 14 amino acids. The CDR3 is CASSKGGGNQPQHF. The CDR3 DNA is TGTGCCAGCAGTAAAGGAGGGGGCAATCAGCCCCAGCATTTT.

The rearrangement joins TRBV6-5 to TRBJ1-1; 7 positions match TRBD1. The CDR3 consists of 14 residues. J gave up 1 base and V 8 bases, and 7 bases lay outside the gene matches. Germline CDR1 reads MNHEY; CDR2 reads SVGAGI. DNA of the CDR3: TGTGCCAGCCGACCCGGGACAGCGAACACTGAAGCTTTCTTT. Translation: CASRPGTANTEAFF.